The present T cell receptor beta chain was sequenced within a study of shared clonotypes between healthy human individuals. The protocol was immunoSEQ multiplex PCR, while the TCRdb copy is restricted to in-frame clones and leaves out a portion. The sample carries about 1 million clones, about 70% recorded once. Donors included only healthy HIV-negative adults lacking recent acute infections or vaccinations. This clonotype was obtained from a man younger than 35 in good health. Input material: memory CD4+ T cells sorted from blood. The subset is: CD45RA-negative fraction.

CDR3: CASSSQGVGETQYF. DNA of the CDR3: TGTGCCAGCAGTTCACAGGGGGTAGGGGAGACCCAGTACTTC. This rearrangement joins TRBV28 to TRBJ2-5, with 8 bases aligning to TRBD1. CDR1 and CDR2 from the germline V gene are MDHEN and SYDVKM. Trimming took 4 bases from V and 5 from J; bases not matched to a gene: 6. CDR3 length equals 14 residues.